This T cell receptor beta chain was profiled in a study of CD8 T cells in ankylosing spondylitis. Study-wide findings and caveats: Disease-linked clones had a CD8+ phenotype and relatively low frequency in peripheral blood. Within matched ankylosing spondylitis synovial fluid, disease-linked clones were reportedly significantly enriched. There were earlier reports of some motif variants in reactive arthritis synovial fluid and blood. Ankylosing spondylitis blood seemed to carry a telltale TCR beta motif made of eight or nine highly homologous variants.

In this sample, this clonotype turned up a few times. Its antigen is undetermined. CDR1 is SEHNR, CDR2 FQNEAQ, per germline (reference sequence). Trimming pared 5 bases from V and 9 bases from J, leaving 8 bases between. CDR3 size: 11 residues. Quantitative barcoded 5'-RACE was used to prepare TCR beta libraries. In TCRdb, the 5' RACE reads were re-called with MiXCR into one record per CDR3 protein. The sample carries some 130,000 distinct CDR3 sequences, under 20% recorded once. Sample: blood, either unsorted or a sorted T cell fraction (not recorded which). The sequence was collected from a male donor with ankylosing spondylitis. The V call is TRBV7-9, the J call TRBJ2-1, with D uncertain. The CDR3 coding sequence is TGTGCCAGCAGCACAGTTGGTGAGCAGTTCTTC. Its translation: CASSTVGEQFF. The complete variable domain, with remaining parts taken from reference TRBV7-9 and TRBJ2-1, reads DTGVSQNPRHKITKRGQNVTFRCDPISEHNRLYWYRQTLGQGPEFLTYFQNEAQLEKSRLLSDRFSAERPKGSFSTLEIQRTEQGDSAMYLCASSTVGEQFFGPGTRLTVL.